This TCR beta chain was recorded in a study of cytomegalovirus exposure and HLA in healthy donors. Germline CDR1 KGHSH, CDR2 LQKENI. Losses at the gene ends were 6 bases for V and 4 bases for J; bases not matched to a gene: 5. The CDR3 totals 13 residues. PCR involved 60 Vbeta and 13 Jbeta primers. Data came from immunoSEQ multiplex PCR; TCRdb stores just in-frame clones and leaves some out. The sample consists of over 130,000 clones, less than 85% of them appearing once. The chain combines TRBV18 with TRBJ2-5, with 7 bases matching TRBD2. Material: PBMCs. This TCR derives from a man aged 45-65 years in good health and CMV-seropositive. The DNA of the CDR3 is TGTGCCAGCTCGGAGGTAGCGGGAGAGACCCAGTACTTC. Translation: CASSEVAGETQYF. The whole variable domain, filled in from reference TRBV18 and TRBJ2-5, reads NAGVMQNPRHLVRRRGQEARLRCSPMKGHSHVYWYRQLPEEGLKFMVYLQKENIIDESGMPKERFSAEFPKEGPSILRIQQVVRGDSAAYFCASSEVAGETQYFGPGTRLLVL.